What follows describes a single T cell receptor (beta chain). TCRdb reanalysed the 5' RACE reads using MiXCR and keeps one entry per CDR3 protein. The sample holds 560,000 or so distinct CDR3 sequences, 15% to 20% seen once. This sample stems from a study of T-cell memory formation after mild COVID-19. Germline V gene data show CDR1 as SEHNR and CDR2 as FQNEAQ (reference sequence). Unmatched junction bases numbered 7, after V lost 2 bases and J lost 4 bases. This CDR3 comprises 15 residues. J is TRBJ2-5 and V is TRBV7-9; TRBD2 aligns across 7 bases. Sequenced input: PBMCs or a T cell subset sorted from them (not recorded which). This TCR was recovered from an adult woman who had mild COVID-19 (a few samples of this study predate the infection). Cell type and time point are not known. CDR3 sequence: CASSLSRLAVETQYF. The CDR3 coding sequence is TGTGCCAGCAGCTTAAGTCGGCTAGCGGTAGAGACCCAGTACTTC.